This T cell receptor beta chain came from a study of blood T cell repertoires in COVID-19. Study information: Both acute and convalescent COVID-19 samples were obtained from the United States, Italy and Spain.

V gave up 1 base and J gave up 3 bases, with 9 bases separating them. This CDR3 is built from 14 residues. Germline-derived CDR1 and CDR2 are SGHTA and FQGNSA. The repertoire was sequenced with immunoSEQ multiplex PCR; TCRdb's copy has only in-frame clones and lacks some. The repertoire holds about 240,000 clones, with around 87% as singletons. Sequencing was done on a sample of peripheral blood. This sequence was found in a woman in her seventies with active or convalescent COVID-19. V usage is TRBV7-2 and J usage is TRBJ2-5; D possibly corresponds to TRBD2 (5 bases). DNA of the CDR3: TGTGCCAGCAGCTTAGATGGGAGCAAAGAGACCCAGTACTTC. The encoded protein is CASSLDGSKETQYF. Full variable domain (missing parts from reference TRBV7-2 and TRBJ2-5): GAGVSQSPSNKVTEKGKDVELRCDPISGHTALYWYRQSLGQGLEFLIYFQGNSAPDKSGLPSDRFSAERTGGSVSTLTIQRTQQEDSAVYLCASSLDGSKETQYFGPGTRLLVL.